Listed here are 12 T cell receptor beta chains from one sample, sequenced in a study of shared clonotypes between healthy human individuals. Produced via immunoSEQ multiplex PCR; TCRdb's table is partial and in-frame only. This sample has hundreds of thousands of clones, with approximately 80% found just once. Sequenced sample: PBMCs. These TCRs come from a woman in her thirties or forties in good health. Some clones in this sample may be carry-over from other donors' samples.

This chain uses TRBV5-8 with TRBJ2-7; D perhaps matches TRBD1 (6 bases). Germline loops: CDR1 SGHTS, CDR2 YDEGEE. V lost 0 bases, J lost 2 bases, and 15 bases lay in between. CDR3 length equals 16 residues. The CDR3 DNA is TGTGCCAGCAGCTTGGGTGGGACACGAGACCCCTACGAGCAGTACTTC. Protein sequence: CASSLGGTRDPYEQYF.

V is TRBV7-3 and J is TRBJ2-1; D not certain. The germline V and J ends were trimmed by 5 bases and 4 bases, with 9 bases remaining between them. CDR1 is SGHTA and CDR2 is FQGTGA in the germline V gene. The CDR3 extends over 13 amino acids. The DNA of the CDR3 is TGTGCCAGCAGCGGCGACATATACAATGAGCAGTTCTTC. Protein product: CASSGDIYNEQFF.

V usage is TRBV7-2 and J usage is TRBJ2-3, with D unresolved. Trimming shortened V by 4 bases and J by 10 bases, and 15 bases separated the two germline ends. CDR3 size: 13 residues. The germline V gene has CDR1 SGHTA and CDR2 FQGNSA. CDR3 DNA: TGTGCCAGCAGCTCGGCCCGCCTTATGGCGCAGTATTTT. It specifies CASSSARLMAQYF. Full variable domain (outside the CDR3, taken from reference TRBV7-2 and TRBJ2-3): GAGVSQSPSNKVTEKGKDVELRCDPISGHTALYWYRQSLGQGLEFLIYFQGNSAPDKSGLPSDRFSAERTGGSVSTLTIQRTQQEDSAVYLCASSSARLMAQYFGPGTRLTVL.

The V call is TRBV6-5, the J call TRBJ1-5; 11 bases line up with TRBD1. This CDR3 region has 15 residues. Germline loops: CDR1 MNHEY, CDR2 SVGAGI. Trimming at V came to 4 bases and at J to 4 bases, leaving 3 bases not matched to a gene. In nucleotides, the CDR3 is TGTGCCAGCAGTTCGGACAGGGGGCAAAATCAGCCCCAGCATTTT. Residues: CASSSDRGQNQPQHF.

This clone came up many times. The chain employs TRBV11-2 and TRBJ1-4, with D hard to call. The CDR3 has 14 amino acids. V was cut by 5 bases and J by 8 bases, with 15 bases left in between. The germline CDR1 and CDR2 sequences are SGHAT and FQNNGV. This CDR3 reads CASSRGYQGEKLFF. DNA of the CDR3: TGTGCCAGCAGCCGGGGATATCAAGGGGAAAAACTGTTTTTT.

This clone has only a few counts. The genes are TRBV15 and TRBJ2-5, with D perhaps matching TRBD2 (5 bases). The CDR3 runs to 15 residues. CDR1 is LNHNV and CDR2 is YYDKDF in the germline V gene (reference sequence). Deletions cut 1 base from V and 5 bases from J, with 14 bases between. CDR3 sequence reads: CATSRASGNWETQYF. The CDR3 nucleotides read TGTGCCACCAGCAGAGCATCGGGGAATTGGGAGACCCAGTACTTC.

V is TRBV30 and J is TRBJ2-3, with 8 positions matching TRBD2. Germline V gene data show CDR1 as GTSNPN and CDR2 as SVGIG (reference sequence). The CDR3 consists of 15 residues. V dropped 4 bases and J dropped 5; count of bases not matched to a gene: 11. This chain's CDR3 is CAWKGGAGAGDTQYF. The CDR3 DNA reads as TGTGCCTGGAAGGGTGGAGCGGGAGCCGGAGATACGCAGTATTTT.

With regard to this clone: The sample holds other DNA sequences that translate to the same CDR3. The chain has TRBV9 and TRBJ2-3, with unresolved D. Germline V CDR1 and CDR2: SGDLS, YYNGEE. The CDR3 extends over 14 amino acids. The V gene lost 0 bases and the J gene lost 2 bases, with 7 bases spanning the gap. CDR3 region: CASSVDGYTDTQYF. Here the CDR3 DNA reads TGTGCCAGCAGCGTAGATGGTTACACAGATACGCAGTATTTT.

The chain joins TRBV7-2 to TRBJ2-5, with 8 nucleotides matching TRBD1. The last part of the DNA fits TRBJ2-7 better; the J call may be wrong. The CDR3 has 14 amino acids. Germline V gives CDR1 SGHTA, CDR2 FQGNSA. Written as DNA, the CDR3 is TGTGCCAGCAGCCAAGGACAGGGTGGGTACGAGCAGTACTTC. It encodes CASSQGQGGYEQYF.

The chain joins TRBV5-3 to TRBJ2-7; 11 positions match TRBD2. TRBV5-3 is an open reading frame, and its role is uncertain. With 8 bases clipped from V and 3 bases from J, the junction kept 10 bases outside the gene matches. This CDR3 is 15 amino acids long. The CDR3 nucleotides are TGTGCCAGCAGCCGCCGGACTAGCGGGCACTACGAGCAGTACTTC. Encoded protein: CASSRRTSGHYEQYF.

This chain joins TRBV7-9 and TRBJ2-1; the D gene could be TRBD1 or TRBD2 (5 bases each). The germline gives CDR1 SEHNR, CDR2 FQNEAQ (reference sequence). This CDR3 is 15 amino acids long. V lost 5 bases, J lost 9 bases, and 20 bases lay in between. The CDR3 DNA follows: TGTGCCAGCAGCCCAGGGAGAGGGCTCATCGGTGAGCAGTTCTTC. It specifies CASSPGRGLIGEQFF.

V and J are TRBV29-1 and TRBJ2-1, with 8 bases that match TRBD1. V lost 6 bases to trimming and J lost 8 bases; unmatched junction nucleotides: 9. Germline V CDR1 and CDR2: SQVTM, ANQGSEA. The CDR3 is made up of 13 amino acids. The CDR3 reads CSVELDRVYEQFF. CDR3 sequence (DNA): TGCAGCGTCGAACTGGACAGGGTCTATGAGCAGTTCTTC.